This paragraph reports one T cell receptor (beta chain). This record belongs to a study of blood T cell repertoires in COVID-19. Whole-study context: Both acute and convalescent COVID-19 samples were obtained from the United States, Italy and Spain.

The CDR3 spans 16 residues. With 1 base removed from V and 4 bases from J, the gap between germline ends came to 14 bases. CDR1 and CDR2 from the germline V gene are SGDLS and YYNGEE. TCRdb's table, derived via immunoSEQ multiplex PCR, lists solely in-frame clones and lacks some. The sample holds fewer than 200,000 clones; 60% to 85% are singletons and the top ten take about 7.8%. Sequencing was performed on peripheral blood. The sequence derives from a man aged 60-69 years with acute or convalescent COVID-19. This rearrangement joins TRBV9 to TRBJ2-2; TRBD2 might be the D (5 bases). The CDR3, as DNA: TGTGCCAGCAGCGTAAGCGGCAAGGGAATCACCGGGGAGCTGTTTTTT. Encoded protein: CASSVSGKGITGELFF.